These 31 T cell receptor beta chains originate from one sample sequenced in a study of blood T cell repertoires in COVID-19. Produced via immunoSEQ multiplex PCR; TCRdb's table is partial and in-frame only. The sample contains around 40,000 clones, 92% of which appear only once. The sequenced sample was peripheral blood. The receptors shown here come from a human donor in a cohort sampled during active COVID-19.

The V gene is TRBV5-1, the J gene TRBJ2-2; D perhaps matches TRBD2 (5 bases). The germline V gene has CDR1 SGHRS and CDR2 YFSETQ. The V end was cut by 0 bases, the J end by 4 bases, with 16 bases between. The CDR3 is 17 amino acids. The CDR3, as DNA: TGCGCCAGCAGCTTGGAGATCCAGCGGTACCGCACCGGGGAGCTGTTTTTT. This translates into CASSLEIQRYRTGELFF.

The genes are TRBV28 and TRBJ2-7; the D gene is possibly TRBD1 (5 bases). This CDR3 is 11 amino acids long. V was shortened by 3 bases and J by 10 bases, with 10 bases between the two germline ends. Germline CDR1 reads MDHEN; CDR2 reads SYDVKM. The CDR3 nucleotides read TGTGCCAGCAGTTTTCCAGGGCATCAGTACTTC. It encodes CASSFPGHQYF. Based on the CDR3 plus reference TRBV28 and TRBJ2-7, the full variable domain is DVKVTQSSRYLVKRTGEKVFLECVQDMDHENMFWYRQDPGLGLRLIYFSYDVKMKEKGDIPEGYSVSREKKERFSLILESASTNQTSMYLCASSFPGHQYFGPGTRLTVT.

CDR3 nucleotide sequence: TGTGCCAGCAGTTCGGGGATTTGGGAAAAACTGTTTTTT. Protein: CASSSGIWEKLFF. This chain joins TRBV6-5 and TRBJ1-4; D is ambiguous. The CDR3 contains 13 residues. CDR1 is MNHEY and CDR2 is SVGAGI in the germline V gene. Trimming took off 4 bases at V and 8 bases at J, with 11 bases between the two ends.

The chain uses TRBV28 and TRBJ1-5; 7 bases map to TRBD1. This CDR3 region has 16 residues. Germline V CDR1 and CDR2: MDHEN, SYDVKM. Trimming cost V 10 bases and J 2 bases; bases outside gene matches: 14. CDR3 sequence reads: CATKGQRGVGNQPQHF. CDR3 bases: TGTGCCACCAAGGGACAGAGGGGGGTTGGCAATCAGCCCCAGCATTTT.

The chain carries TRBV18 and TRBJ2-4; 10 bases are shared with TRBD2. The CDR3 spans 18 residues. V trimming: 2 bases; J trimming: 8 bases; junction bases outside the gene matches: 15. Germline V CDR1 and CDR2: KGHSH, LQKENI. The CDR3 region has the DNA TGTGCCAGCTCACCAAAAGGGACTAGCGAGAGCAGGGTAGACATTCAGTACTTC. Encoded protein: CASSPKGTSESRVDIQYF.

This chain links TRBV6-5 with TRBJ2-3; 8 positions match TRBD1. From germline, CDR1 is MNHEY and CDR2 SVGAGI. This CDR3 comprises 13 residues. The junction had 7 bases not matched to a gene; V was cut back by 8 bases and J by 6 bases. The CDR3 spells CASGLDRADTQYF. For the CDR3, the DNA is TGTGCCAGCGGCCTGGACAGGGCGGATACGCAGTATTTT.

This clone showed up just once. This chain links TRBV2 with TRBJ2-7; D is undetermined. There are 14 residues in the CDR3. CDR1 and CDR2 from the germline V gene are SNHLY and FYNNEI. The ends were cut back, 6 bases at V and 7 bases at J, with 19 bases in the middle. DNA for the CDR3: TGTGCCAGCAGCTTAGCCCGTTCGGCCTTGGAGCAGTACTTC. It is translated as CASSLARSALEQYF. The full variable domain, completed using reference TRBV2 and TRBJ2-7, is EPEVTQTPSHQVTQMGQEVILRCVPISNHLYFYWYRQILGQKVEFLVSFYNNEISEKSEIFDDQFSVERPDGSNFTLKIRSTKLEDSAMYFCASSLARSALEQYFGPGTRLTVT.

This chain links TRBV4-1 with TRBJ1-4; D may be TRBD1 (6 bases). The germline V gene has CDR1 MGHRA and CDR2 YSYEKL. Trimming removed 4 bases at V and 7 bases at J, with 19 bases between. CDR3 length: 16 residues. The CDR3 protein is CASSPSPTTGGEKLFF. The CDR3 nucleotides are TGCGCCAGCAGCCCTAGTCCGACGACAGGCGGTGAAAAACTGTTTTTT.

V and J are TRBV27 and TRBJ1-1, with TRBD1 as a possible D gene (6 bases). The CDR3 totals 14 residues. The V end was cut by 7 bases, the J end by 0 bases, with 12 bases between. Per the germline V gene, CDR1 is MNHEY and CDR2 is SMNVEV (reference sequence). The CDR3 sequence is CASTKGQMNTEAFF. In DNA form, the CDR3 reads TGTGCCAGCACTAAAGGACAGATGAACACTGAAGCTTTCTTT.

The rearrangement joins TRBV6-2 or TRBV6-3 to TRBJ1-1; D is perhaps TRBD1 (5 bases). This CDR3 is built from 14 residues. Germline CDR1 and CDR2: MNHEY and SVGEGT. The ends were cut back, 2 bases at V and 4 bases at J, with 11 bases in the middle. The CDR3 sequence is CASSYLARGTEAFF. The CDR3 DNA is TGTGCCAGCAGTTACCTCGCAAGGGGCACTGAAGCTTTCTTT.

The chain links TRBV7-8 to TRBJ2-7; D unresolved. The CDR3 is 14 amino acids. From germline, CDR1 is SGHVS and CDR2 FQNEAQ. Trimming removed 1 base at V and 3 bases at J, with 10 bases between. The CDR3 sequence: CASSLGDPIYEQYF. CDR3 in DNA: TGTGCCAGCAGCTTAGGAGATCCAATCTACGAGCAGTACTTC.

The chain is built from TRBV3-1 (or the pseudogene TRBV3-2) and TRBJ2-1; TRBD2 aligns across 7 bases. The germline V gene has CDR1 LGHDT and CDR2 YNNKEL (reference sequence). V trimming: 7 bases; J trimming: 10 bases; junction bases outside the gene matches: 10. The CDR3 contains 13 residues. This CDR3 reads CASTSVLASEQFF. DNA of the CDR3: TGTGCCAGCACCTCTGTACTAGCGAGCGAGCAGTTCTTC.

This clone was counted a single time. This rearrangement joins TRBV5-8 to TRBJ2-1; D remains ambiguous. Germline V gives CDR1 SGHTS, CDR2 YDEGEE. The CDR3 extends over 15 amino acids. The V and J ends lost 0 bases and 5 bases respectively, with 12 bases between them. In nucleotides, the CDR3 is TGTGCCAGCAGCTTGGGGCATTCCCTCAACAATGAGCAGTTCTTC. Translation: CASSLGHSLNNEQFF.

CDR3: CASGIRQGGEQYF. CDR3 sequence (DNA): TGTGCCAGCGGGATTAGACAGGGAGGCGAGCAGTACTTC. The V call is TRBV27, the J call TRBJ2-7, with D maybe TRBD1 (7 bases). This CDR3 has 13 amino acids. The V end lost 8 bases, the J end lost 6 bases, and 17 bases lay between the germline ends. The germline gives CDR1 MNHEY, CDR2 SMNVEV (reference sequence).

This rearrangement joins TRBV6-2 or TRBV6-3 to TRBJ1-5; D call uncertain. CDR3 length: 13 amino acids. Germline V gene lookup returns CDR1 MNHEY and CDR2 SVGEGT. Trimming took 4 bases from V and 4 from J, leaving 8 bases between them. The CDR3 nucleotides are TGTGCCAGCAGTTTTCGGGTAAATCAGCCCCAGCATTTT. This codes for CASSFRVNQPQHF.

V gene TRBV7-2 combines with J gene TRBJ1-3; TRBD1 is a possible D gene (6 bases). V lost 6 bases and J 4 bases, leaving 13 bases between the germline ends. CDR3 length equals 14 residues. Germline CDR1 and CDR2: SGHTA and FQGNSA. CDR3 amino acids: CASRPTGPGNTIYF. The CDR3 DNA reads TGTGCCAGCAGACCCACAGGGCCGGGAAACACCATATATTTT.

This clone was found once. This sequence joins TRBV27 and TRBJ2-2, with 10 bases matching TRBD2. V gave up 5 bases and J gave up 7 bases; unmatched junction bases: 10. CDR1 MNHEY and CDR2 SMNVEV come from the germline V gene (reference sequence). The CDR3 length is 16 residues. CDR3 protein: CASSRGRTSGVGELFF. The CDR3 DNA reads TGTGCCAGCAGTCGTGGACGGACTAGCGGAGTCGGGGAGCTGTTTTTT.

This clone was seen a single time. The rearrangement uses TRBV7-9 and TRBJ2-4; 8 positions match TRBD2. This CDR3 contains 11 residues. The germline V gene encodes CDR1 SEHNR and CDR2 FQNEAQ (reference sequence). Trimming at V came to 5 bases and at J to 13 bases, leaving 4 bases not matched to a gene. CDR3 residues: CASSPGTRQYF. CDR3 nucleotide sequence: TGTGCCAGCAGCCCGGGGACTAGACAGTACTTC.

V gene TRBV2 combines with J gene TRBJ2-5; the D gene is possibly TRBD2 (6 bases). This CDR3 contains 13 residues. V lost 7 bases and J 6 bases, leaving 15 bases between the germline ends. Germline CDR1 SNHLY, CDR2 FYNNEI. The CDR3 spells CASNRGLWQTQYF. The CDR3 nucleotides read TGTGCCAGCAATCGGGGACTCTGGCAGACCCAGTACTTC. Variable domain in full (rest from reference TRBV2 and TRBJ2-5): EPEVTQTPSHQVTQMGQEVILRCVPISNHLYFYWYRQILGQKVEFLVSFYNNEISEKSEIFDDQFSVERPDGSNFTLKIRSTKLEDSAMYFCASNRGLWQTQYFGPGTRLLVL.

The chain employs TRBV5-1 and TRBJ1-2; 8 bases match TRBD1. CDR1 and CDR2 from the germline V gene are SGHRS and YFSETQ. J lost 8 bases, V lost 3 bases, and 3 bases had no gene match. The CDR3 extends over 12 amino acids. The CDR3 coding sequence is TGCGCCAGCAGCTCAGACAGGGGCGGCTACACCTTC. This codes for CASSSDRGGYTF.

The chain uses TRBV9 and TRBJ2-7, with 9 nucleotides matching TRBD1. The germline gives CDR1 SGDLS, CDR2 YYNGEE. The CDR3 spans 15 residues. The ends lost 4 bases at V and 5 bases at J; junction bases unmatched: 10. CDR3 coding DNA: TGTGCCAGCAGCAGCGGACAAACAGGGGGCGACGAGCAGTACTTC. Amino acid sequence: CASSSGQTGGDEQYF.

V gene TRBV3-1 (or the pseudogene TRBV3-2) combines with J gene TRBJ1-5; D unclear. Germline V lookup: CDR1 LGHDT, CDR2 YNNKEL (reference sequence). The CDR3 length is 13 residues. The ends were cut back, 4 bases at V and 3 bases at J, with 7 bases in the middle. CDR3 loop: CASSRSTNQPQHF. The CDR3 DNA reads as TGTGCCAGCAGCCGGAGTACCAATCAGCCCCAGCATTTT.

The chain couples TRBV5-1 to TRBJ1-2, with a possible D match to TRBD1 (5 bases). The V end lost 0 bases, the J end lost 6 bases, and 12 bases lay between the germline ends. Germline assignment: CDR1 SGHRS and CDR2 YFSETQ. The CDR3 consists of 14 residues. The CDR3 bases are TGCGCCAGCAGCTTGGCCGAGTCAGGGCATGGCTACACCTTC. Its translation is CASSLAESGHGYTF.

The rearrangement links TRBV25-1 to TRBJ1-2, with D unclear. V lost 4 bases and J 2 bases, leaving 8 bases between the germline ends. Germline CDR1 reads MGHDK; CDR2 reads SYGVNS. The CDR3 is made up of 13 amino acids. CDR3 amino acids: CASSVTENYGYTF. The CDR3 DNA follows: TGTGCCAGCAGTGTAACAGAGAACTATGGCTACACCTTC.

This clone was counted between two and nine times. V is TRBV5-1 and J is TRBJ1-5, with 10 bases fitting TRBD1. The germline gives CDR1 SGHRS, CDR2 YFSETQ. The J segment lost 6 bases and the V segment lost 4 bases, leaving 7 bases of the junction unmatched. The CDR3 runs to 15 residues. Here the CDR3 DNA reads TGCGCCAGCAGCCTGGAGGGACAGGGGAGTCAGCCCCAGCATTTT. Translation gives CASSLEGQGSQPQHF.

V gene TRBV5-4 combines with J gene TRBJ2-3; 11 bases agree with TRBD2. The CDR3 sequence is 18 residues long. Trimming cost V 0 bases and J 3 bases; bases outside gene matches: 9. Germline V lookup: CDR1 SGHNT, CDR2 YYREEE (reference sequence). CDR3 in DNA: TGTGCCAGCAGCTTGGTGGCTAGCGGGGGGCGAGTAACAGATACGCAGTATTTT. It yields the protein CASSLVASGGRVTDTQYF. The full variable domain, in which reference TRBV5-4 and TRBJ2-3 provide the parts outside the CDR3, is ETGVTQSPTHLIKTRGQQVTLRCSSQSGHNTVSWYQQALGQGPQFIFQYYREEENGRGNFPPRFSGLQFPNYSSELNVNALELDDSALYLCASSLVASGGRVTDTQYFGPGTRLTVL.

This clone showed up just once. The CDR3 loop is CATSPGGGLTDTQYF. In DNA form, the CDR3 reads TGCGCCACCTCACCGGGAGGAGGTTTGACAGATACGCAGTATTTT. V is TRBV5-1 and J is TRBJ2-3; 7 bases are a match to TRBD2. The CDR3 sequence is 15 residues long. Germline-derived CDR1 and CDR2 are SGHRS and YFSETQ. J was trimmed by 3 bases and V by 9 bases; bases with no gene match: 13.

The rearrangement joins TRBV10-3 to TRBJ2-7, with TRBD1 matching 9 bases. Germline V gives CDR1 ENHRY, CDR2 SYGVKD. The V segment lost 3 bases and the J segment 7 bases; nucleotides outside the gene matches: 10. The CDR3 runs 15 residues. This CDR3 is CAISDGTGSLGEQYF. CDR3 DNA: TGTGCCATCAGTGATGGGACAGGGAGTCTTGGAGAGCAGTACTTC.

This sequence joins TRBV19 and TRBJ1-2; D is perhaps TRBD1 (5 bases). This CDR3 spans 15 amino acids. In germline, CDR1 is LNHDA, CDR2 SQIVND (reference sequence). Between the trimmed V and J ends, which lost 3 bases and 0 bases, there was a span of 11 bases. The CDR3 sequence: CASSISAGSNYGYTF. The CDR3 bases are TGTGCCAGTAGTATTTCGGCAGGGTCTAACTATGGCTACACCTTC.

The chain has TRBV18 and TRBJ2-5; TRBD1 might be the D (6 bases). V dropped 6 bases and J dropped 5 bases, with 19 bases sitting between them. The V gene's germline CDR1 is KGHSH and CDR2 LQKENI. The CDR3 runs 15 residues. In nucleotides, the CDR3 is TGTGCCAGCTCCTATGTCGCCACAGGGTTGGAGACCCAGTACTTC. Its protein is CASSYVATGLETQYF.

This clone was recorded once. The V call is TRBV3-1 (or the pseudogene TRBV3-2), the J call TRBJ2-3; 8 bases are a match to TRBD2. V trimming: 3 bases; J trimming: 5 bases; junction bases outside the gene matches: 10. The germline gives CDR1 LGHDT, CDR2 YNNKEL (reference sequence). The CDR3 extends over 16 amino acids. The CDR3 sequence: CASSQGSGGAGDTQYF. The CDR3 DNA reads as TGTGCCAGCAGCCAGGGAAGCGGGGGAGCCGGAGATACGCAGTATTTT.